This T cell receptor beta chain stems from a study of long-term antiretroviral therapy in people with HIV. Turning to the study itself: The oldest samples precede the 2015 immediate-ART recommendation by about a decade. Study-wide points: Narrower CDR3 length ranges marked HIV repertoires relative to controls.

No donor had fewer than one pre-ART PBMC sample or fewer than two post-ART PBMC samples. Details on this clone: Its antigen remains unidentified.

Investigators performed immunoSEQ version v3.0 at survey level. The table came from immunoSEQ multiplex PCR; TCRdb's copy has only in-frame clones and leaves some out. Of tens of thousands of clones in the sample, over 75% were seen once. CDR3 length: 13 amino acids. With V trimmed by 6 bases and J by 0 bases, 2 bases remained unmatched. Germline CDR1 is MNHEY and CDR2 is SMNVEV (reference sequence). The chain has TRBV27 and TRBJ2-7, with 7 bases aligning to TRBD1. Sequencing was performed on unsorted PBMCs, taken approximately 3.3 years after starting antiretroviral therapy. This TCR came from a man between 18 and 35 years old with HIV. CDR3 loop: CASRYRGSYEQYF. The CDR3, as DNA: TGTGCCAGCAGGTACAGGGGCTCCTACGAGCAGTACTTC.